This TCR beta chain was recovered during a study of OX40 agonist ivuxolimab in advanced cancers. The method was immunoSEQ multiplex PCR; TCRdb's version includes in-frame clones alone and lacks a portion of them. The repertoire holds tens of thousands of clones, with more than 80% as singletons. The ends were cut back, 1 base at V and 1 base at J, with 8 bases in the middle. This CDR3 comprises 15 residues. The germline CDR1 and CDR2 sequences are SGHVS and FNYEAQ. This TCR came from an adult with an advanced solid tumor such as melanoma, head and neck, liver or kidney cancer. This specimen was CD4+ or CD8+ T cells sorted from blood, taken in a trial of the OX40 agonist ivuxolimab. The chain is built from TRBV7-6 and TRBJ2-1; D ambiguous. CDR3: CASSLDRGSYNEQFF. The CDR3 bases are TGTGCCAGCAGCTTAGATCGCGGTTCCTACAATGAGCAGTTCTTC.